What follows are 14 T cell receptor beta chains derived from one specimen sequenced in a study of cytomegalovirus exposure and HLA in healthy donors. The PCR used 60 Vbeta and 13 Jbeta primers. TCRdb's copy holds only in-frame clones and misses some; the assay was immunoSEQ multiplex PCR. The profile shows more than 95,000 clones, roughly three fifths of them singletons. The sequencing sample was made of PBMCs. The origin of the receptors is a woman between 35 and 50 years old in good health and CMV-seropositive.

The V and J genes are TRBV4-3 and TRBJ2-7; a weak D match, TRBD2 (6 bases). This CDR3 spans 15 amino acids. Germline CDR1 and CDR2: LGHNA and YSLEER. Trimming pared 1 base from V and 0 bases from J, leaving 10 bases between. CDR3 nucleotide sequence: TGCGCCAGCAGCCAAGGTGTGGACTACTCCTACGAGCAGTACTTC. Translated: CASSQGVDYSYEQYF.

A single count supports this clone. The chain uses TRBV19 and TRBJ1-1; D is undetermined. The CDR3 is made up of 12 amino acids. V was cut by 0 bases and J by 6 bases, with 5 bases left in between. Germline V gene data show CDR1 as LNHDA and CDR2 as SQIVND (reference sequence). The CDR3 sequence is CASSIEGSEAFF. CDR3 in DNA: TGTGCCAGTAGTATAGAGGGCTCTGAAGCTTTCTTT.

In its sample, this clone is medium-sized. Different DNA sequences within this sample yield the same CDR3. The chain recombines TRBV25-1 with TRBJ2-7, with 9 bases aligning to TRBD2. This CDR3 has 15 amino acids. J gave up 2 bases and V 4 bases, and 6 bases lay outside the gene matches. Germline CDR1 MGHDK, CDR2 SYGVNS. CDR3 bases: TGTGCCAGCAGTGCCCAGACTAGCGGAACCTACGAGCAGTACTTC. It specifies CASSAQTSGTYEQYF.

V is TRBV28 and J is TRBJ2-3; D remains ambiguous. The CDR3 length is 14 residues. Germline loops: CDR1 MDHEN, CDR2 SYDVKM. Trimming left V 3 bases short and J 1 base short, with 8 bases between. The CDR3 reads CASSFGSRTDTQYF. CDR3 DNA: TGTGCCAGCAGTTTTGGTAGCCGCACAGATACGCAGTATTTT. Combining the CDR3 with reference TRBV28 and TRBJ2-3 gives the whole variable domain DVKVTQSSRYLVKRTGEKVFLECVQDMDHENMFWYRQDPGLGLRLIYFSYDVKMKEKGDIPEGYSVSREKKERFSLILESASTNQTSMYLCASSFGSRTDTQYFGPGTRLTVL.

The chain couples TRBV28 to TRBJ2-7; 10 bases agree with TRBD1. Germline loops: CDR1 MDHEN, CDR2 SYDVKM. The CDR3 has 12 amino acids. With 10 bases clipped from V and 4 bases from J, the junction kept 4 bases outside the gene matches. As DNA, the CDR3 is TGTGCCATCCGGACAGGGGGGTACGAGCAGTACTTC. Its protein is CAIRTGGYEQYF.

The chain combines TRBV2 with TRBJ2-2, with no clear D. V lost 7 bases, J lost 5 bases, and 5 bases lay in between. CDR1 is SNHLY and CDR2 is FYNNEI in the germline V gene. This CDR3 spans 11 amino acids. The CDR3 DNA sequence: TGTGCCAGCACCTTAACCGGGGAGCTGTTTTTT. Amino acids: CASTLTGELFF.

This rearrangement joins TRBV7-9 to TRBJ2-1, with 7 bases that match TRBD1. The CDR3 extends over 18 amino acids. Germline V gene sequence: CDR1 SEHNR, CDR2 FQNEAQ (reference sequence). Trimming took 6 bases from V and 6 from J; bases not matched to a gene: 20. The CDR3 DNA reads as TGTGCCAGCAGGTTGAGAGGGGGCGTTGATCGTCCCTTCAATGAGCAGTTCTTC. Protein sequence: CASRLRGGVDRPFNEQFF.

The chain combines TRBV28 with TRBJ2-5; 9 nucleotides match TRBD2. The germline V gene has CDR1 MDHEN and CDR2 SYDVKM. Trimming took 2 bases from V and 4 from J; bases not matched to a gene: 2. CDR3 length: 14 residues. The CDR3 DNA reads TGTGCCAGCAGTTTAACACTAGCGGGAGAGACCCAGTACTTC. As protein: CASSLTLAGETQYF.

This clone has just one count. CDR3 nucleotide sequence: TGTGCCAGCAGCCGCACAGGGAACACCGGGGAGCTGTTTTTT. Translation: CASSRTGNTGELFF. The V call is TRBV7-2, the J call TRBJ2-2, with D maybe TRBD1 (5 bases). CDR1 and CDR2 from the germline V gene are SGHTA and FQGNSA. This CDR3 is 14 amino acids long. The V gene lost 5 bases and the J gene lost 1 base, with 8 bases spanning the gap.

The chain recombines TRBV25-1 with TRBJ1-5, with 9 bases identical to TRBD1. The CDR3 covers 16 residues. Germline trimming cut 3 bases from V and 4 bases from J; bases unmatched to any gene: 7. Germline-derived CDR1 and CDR2 are MGHDK and SYGVNS. CDR3 sequence (DNA): TGTGCCAGCAGTGATTCCACAGGGGGCCGGAATCAGCCCCAGCATTTT. Its translation is CASSDSTGGRNQPQHF.

This clone was counted a few times. This chain joins TRBV6-5 and TRBJ2-1; 8 bases fit TRBD1. The V segment lost 5 bases and the J segment 3 bases; nucleotides outside the gene matches: 6. The CDR3 length is 15 residues. Germline V lookup: CDR1 MNHEY, CDR2 SVGAGI. The CDR3 DNA reads TGTGCCAGCAGTCTGACAGGGGCTGGCTACAATGAGCAGTTCTTC. It codes for CASSLTGAGYNEQFF.

This chain links TRBV7-9 with TRBJ2-5, with D possibly being TRBD2 (5 bases). Germline CDR1 and CDR2: SEHNR and FQNEAQ (reference sequence). Trimming took 8 bases from V and 3 from J, leaving 7 bases between them. This CDR3 is 11 amino acids long. The CDR3 loop is CASDGEETQYF. The DNA for the CDR3 is TGTGCCAGCGACGGGGAAGAGACCCAGTACTTC.

This clone has only a few counts. V is TRBV27 and J is TRBJ1-1; unclear D gene. There are 14 residues in the CDR3. Germline V gene data show CDR1 as MNHEY and CDR2 as SMNVEV (reference sequence). Deletions cut 3 bases from V and 1 base from J, with 9 bases between. CDR3 nucleotides: TGTGCCAGCAGTTTGGAGTATCAGAACACTGAAGCTTTCTTT. Protein: CASSLEYQNTEAFF.

The chain couples TRBV4-3 to TRBJ2-3, with a tentative D call TRBD1 (5 bases). This CDR3 contains 15 residues. Per the germline V gene, CDR1 is LGHNA and CDR2 is YSLEER. Trimming stripped 2 bases from V and 1 base from J, with 10 bases between. CDR3 nucleotide sequence: TGCGCCAGCAGCCAACAGGGCCACGGCACAGATACGCAGTATTTT. Amino acid sequence: CASSQQGHGTDTQYF.